A single sample is the source of the 18 T cell receptor beta chains below, sequenced in a study of OX40 agonist ivuxolimab in advanced cancers. The repertoire was sequenced with immunoSEQ multiplex PCR; TCRdb's copy has only in-frame clones and lacks some. Of nearly 70,000 clones listed, 83% are singletons. This specimen was CD4+ or CD8+ T cells sorted from blood, taken in a trial of the OX40 agonist ivuxolimab. The receptors come from an adult with an advanced solid tumor such as melanoma, head and neck, liver or kidney cancer.

The gene calls are TRBV25-1 and TRBJ2-2, with a tentative D call TRBD2 (5 bases). V was clipped by 4 bases and J by 0 bases, with 12 bases between them. This CDR3 region has 16 residues. Germline lookup yields CDR1 MGHDK and CDR2 SYGVNS. Here the CDR3 reads CASSVTGLTNTGELFF. For the CDR3, the DNA is TGTGCCAGCAGTGTAACGGGGTTAACGAACACCGGGGAGCTGTTTTTT.

This rearrangement joins TRBV21-1 to TRBJ1-1; TRBD1 was called by the table and not checked on the DNA. TRBV21-1 is given as a pseudogene. The CDR3 totals 15 residues. CDR3 region: CASSNRTGLNTEAFF. The CDR3 nucleotides are TGTGCCAGCAGCAACCGAACAGGGTTGAACACTGAAGCTTTCTTT.

In this sample, this clone turned up once. This chain connects TRBV7-6 to TRBJ2-3; 14 nucleotides match TRBD2. The germline V gene has CDR1 SGHVS and CDR2 FNYEAQ. This CDR3 is built from 16 residues. V lost 5 bases and J lost 1; bases outside the gene matches: 2. CDR3 bases: TGTGCCAGCAGCGGGGGACTAGCGGGAGGCACAGATACGCAGTATTTT. Its protein product is CASSGGLAGGTDTQYF. The full variable domain, in which reference TRBV7-6 and TRBJ2-3 provide the parts outside the CDR3, is GAGVSQSPRYKVTKRGQDVALRCDPISGHVSLYWYRQALGQGPEFLTYFNYEAQQDKSGLPNDRFSAERPEGSISTLTIQRTEQRDSAMYRCASSGGLAGGTDTQYFGPGTRLTVL.

This clone was observed a handful of times. The chain couples TRBV7-6 to TRBJ2-3, with TRBD2 matching 10 bases. The CDR3 totals 17 residues. In germline, CDR1 is SGHVS, CDR2 FNYEAQ. Trimming at V came to 5 bases and at J to 4 bases, leaving 12 bases not matched to a gene. The CDR3 DNA reads as TGTGCCAGCAGCCATTCAGCGGGGGGGCGGTCGCCAGATACGCAGTATTTT. Amino acids: CASSHSAGGRSPDTQYF.

The rearrangement joins TRBV5-5 to TRBJ2-5, with D unresolved. The CDR3 totals 11 residues. Germline values: CDR1 SGHKS, CDR2 YYEKEE (reference sequence). Trimming removed 2 bases from V and 3 bases from J, with 2 bases in between. The CDR3 DNA is TGTGCCAGCAGCTTAGAAGAGACCCAGTACTTC. This codes for CASSLEETQYF.

The genes are TRBV10-2 and TRBJ2-7; D may be TRBD2 (6 bases). Germline V gives CDR1 WSHSY, CDR2 SAAADI. V shed 6 bases and J shed 7 bases, with 16 bases lying between them. The CDR3 has 13 amino acids. DNA for the CDR3: TGCGCCAGCAGGGGGGACTCCCCTCGGGAGCAGTACTTC. Its protein product is CASRGDSPREQYF.

This clone came up a few times. The genes are TRBV30 and TRBJ1-2; D not certain. This CDR3 region has 12 residues. Between the trimmed V and J ends, which lost 1 base and 6 bases, there was a span of 9 bases. Germline V gives CDR1 GTSNPN, CDR2 SVGIG (reference sequence). CDR3 sequence reads: CAWSGTRHGYTF. As DNA, the CDR3 is TGTGCCTGGAGTGGGACTCGTCATGGCTACACCTTC.

The genes are TRBV4-2 and TRBJ1-4, with TRBD1 identical over 10 bases. The junction had 8 bases not matched to a gene; V was cut back by 5 bases and J by 8 bases. CDR3 length: 15 amino acids. Germline values: CDR1 LGHNA, CDR2 YNFKEQ. CDR3 loop: CASSSDRGWEEKLFF. As DNA, the CDR3 is TGTGCCAGCAGCTCGGACAGGGGGTGGGAGGAAAAACTGTTTTTT.

The chain uses TRBV7-9 and TRBJ2-1; D not certain. V was trimmed by 6 bases and J by 6 bases, leaving 12 bases between them. The length of the CDR3 is 13 residues. Germline V lookup: CDR1 SEHNR, CDR2 FQNEAQ (reference sequence). The chain's CDR3 is CASSPSTANEQFF. In nucleotides, the CDR3 is TGTGCCAGCAGTCCTTCTACCGCCAATGAGCAGTTCTTC.

This rearrangement joins TRBV5-1 to TRBJ2-5; no reliable D call. The CDR3 is made up of 14 amino acids. Germline CDR1 reads SGHRS; CDR2 reads YFSETQ. The ends were cut back, 0 bases at V and 5 bases at J, with 11 bases in the middle. CDR3 protein: CASSLDREGETQYF. The CDR3 DNA follows: TGCGCCAGCAGCTTGGATCGTGAAGGGGAGACCCAGTACTTC.

The table lists this clone with a few counts. CDR3 amino acids: CAWSWSTDTQYF. CDR3 nucleotide sequence: TGTGCCTGGAGTTGGAGCACAGATACGCAGTATTTT. The V gene is TRBV30, the J gene TRBJ2-3; D is undetermined. Germline CDR1 and CDR2: GTSNPN and SVGIG (reference sequence). The length of the CDR3 is 12 residues. V was shortened by 2 bases and J by 0 bases, with 3 bases between the two germline ends. Full variable domain (rest looked up from reference TRBV30 and TRBJ2-3): SQTIHQWPATLVQPVGSPLSLECTVEGTSNPNLYWYRQAAGRGLQLLFYSVGIGQISSEVPQNLSASRPQDRQFILSSKKLLLSDSGFYLCAWSWSTDTQYFGPGTRLTVL.

This CDR3 is CASSEGFLGPYEQYF. The CDR3 DNA reads TGTGCCAGCAGTGAAGGATTTCTAGGACCCTACGAGCAGTACTTC. This sequence joins TRBV6-1 and TRBJ2-7; D is unclear. Germline V gene data show CDR1 as MNHNS and CDR2 as SASEGT. The CDR3 contains 15 residues. The ends were cut back, 1 base at V and 2 bases at J, with 12 bases in the middle.

The chain is built from TRBV5-5 and TRBJ1-6, with D maybe TRBD1 (5 bases). CDR3 length equals 14 residues. Germline values: CDR1 SGHKS, CDR2 YYEKEE (reference sequence). Trimming pared 1 base from V and 9 bases from J, leaving 11 bases between. CDR3 protein: CASSLSQGPSPLHF. As DNA, the CDR3 is TGTGCCAGCAGCTTGTCCCAGGGTCCTTCACCCCTCCACTTT.

The rearrangement uses TRBV11-3 and TRBJ2-5; 8 bases fit TRBD1. Germline assignment: CDR1 SGHNT and CDR2 YENEEA. J gave up 2 bases and V 5 bases, and 4 bases lay outside the gene matches. The CDR3 covers 14 residues. The DNA for the CDR3 is TGTGCCAGCAGCCGCAGGGGGCCGCAAGAGACCCAGTACTTC. Its translation: CASSRRGPQETQYF.

V and J are TRBV6-6 and TRBJ1-2; the D is unclear. The germline CDR1 and CDR2 sequences are MNHNY and SVGAGI (reference sequence). This CDR3 spans 14 amino acids. V dropped 4 bases and J dropped 8 bases, with 17 bases sitting between them. In DNA form, the CDR3 reads TGTGCCAGCAGTTTCCTTTCTTCGAACCGGGGCTACACCTTC. Its translation is CASSFLSSNRGYTF.

The chain is built from TRBV5-1 and TRBJ2-3; D tentatively fits TRBD1 or TRBD2 (6 bases each). This CDR3 comprises 15 residues. Trimming left V 7 bases short and J 5 bases short, with 20 bases between. CDR1 and CDR2 (germline): SGHRS, YFSETQ. The CDR3 DNA reads as TGCGCCAGCCTCACTAGCACAGGGAGAGGAGATACGCAGTATTTT. This gives the protein CASLTSTGRGDTQYF.

The gene calls are TRBV5-1 and TRBJ2-7; 12 nucleotides match TRBD2. V trimming: 4 bases; J trimming: 6 bases; junction bases outside the gene matches: 5. Germline values: CDR1 SGHRS, CDR2 YFSETQ. The CDR3 loop spans 14 amino acids. In DNA form, the CDR3 reads TGCGCCAGCAGCCGTGCTAGCGGGGGGGGCGAGCAGTACTTC. This encodes CASSRASGGGEQYF.

The rearrangement joins TRBV10-1 to TRBJ1-2, with no clear D. CDR3 length equals 13 residues. V was clipped by 3 bases and J by 8 bases, with 13 bases between them. Germline V gene sequence: CDR1 WNHNN, CDR2 SYGVQD (reference sequence). CDR3 bases: TGCGCCAGCAGTGATAGGGCTTACGGGGGCTACACCTTC. Its protein is CASSDRAYGGYTF.